A selection of T cell receptor beta chains follows, all from one sample in a study of tumor-infiltrating lymphocytes in primary liver carcinoma. TCRdb re-called the multiplex PCR reads through MiXCR, storing one row per CDR3 protein. This table holds 180,000 or so distinct CDR3 sequences, 50% to 75% found once. The sequencing input was peripheral blood. The receptor source for this set is a man in his forties with primary liver carcinoma and hepatitis B virus infection. Both conserved end residues are part of each CDR3. The D gene is left open where the match is weak. Expanded clones get a size class; other rows say once, few or many, or leave the size out.

>12|NA|TRBJ1-1|TRBV6-1|NA
TGTGCCAGCAGGGGCAGTGTCACTGAAGCTTTCTTT
CASRGSVTEAFF
>14|NA|TRBJ2-7|TRBV11-2|once
TGTGCCAGCAGCTTAGCCGATGGAGCCTACGGGCAGCACTTC
CASSLADGAYGQHF
>13|NA|TRBJ2-5|TRBV11-2|NA
TGTGCCTGCAACTTCTCGGGGGAAGAGACCCAGTACTTC
CACNFSGEETQYF
>14|TRBD1|TRBJ2-7|TRBV6-6|NA
TGTGCCAGCAGTTACCCTGGGACAGGAGGAGAGCAGTACTTC
CASSYPGTGGEQYF
>16|NA|TRBJ2-3|TRBV6-2/TRBV6-3|NA
TGTGCCAGCAGCGCCTACAGCTGGAGTTTCACAGATACGCAGTATTTT
CASSAYSWSFTDTQYF
>15|TRBD1|TRBJ2-5|TRBV5-4|few
TGTGCCAGCAGCTCCGACAGGGCGGAGAGAGAGACCCAGTACTTC
CASSSDRAERETQYF
>14|NA|TRBJ1-4|TRBV11-2|NA
TGTGCCAGCAGCCTTACCATTAGTGGTGAAAAACAGTTTTTT
CASSLTISGEKQFF
>13|NA|TRBJ1-2|TRBV10-3|NA
TGCGCCATCAGTGGGGGGGGAGACTATGGCTACACCTTC
CAISGGGDYGYTF
>21|TRBD2|TRBJ2-1|TRBV30|NA
TGTGCCTGGAAACGGGCGGGCGAACTAGCGGGAGGGCCCAGCTCCTACAATGAGCAGTTCTTC
CAWKRAGELAGGPSSYNEQFF
>20|TRBD2|TRBJ2-1|TRBV11-2|NA
TGTGCCAGCAGCCCCAAACGGGGTCGGGAGGGCCAAATTTCCTGCAATGAGCAGTTCTTC
CASSPKRGREGQISCNEQFF
>14|TRBD2|TRBJ2-1|TRBV12-3/TRBV12-4|NA
TGTGCCAGCAGTTTTGCCGGGAGGGTCAATGAGCAGTTCTTC
CASSFAGRVNEQFF
>14|NA|TRBJ2-4|TRBV4-1|NA
TGCGCCAGCTGGCCCTTAACTGGAAGCAACATTCAGTACTTC
CASWPLTGSNIQYF
>15|TRBD1|TRBJ1-2|TRBV11-2|NA
TGTGCCAGCAACCGCAGTCCCGTGACAGGGAACGGCTACACCTTC
CASNRSPVTGNGYTF
>13|TRBD2|TRBJ2-1|TRBV29-1|many
TGCAGCGTTGGTTCACTAGCGATGAATGAGCAGTTCTTC
CSVGSLAMNEQFF
>13|NA|TRBJ2-7|TRBV28|NA
TGTGCCAGCAGCCCGGGGTTTGGGTTCGAGCAGTACTTC
CASSPGFGFEQYF
>12|NA|TRBJ2-3|TRBV11-3|many
TGTGCCAGCAGCTTTTCGTCAGATACGCAGTATTTT
CASSFSSDTQYF
>14|TRBD1|TRBJ2-2|TRBV29-1|NA
TGCTGCGCCACGGACAGGGCCGGCACCGGGGAGCTGTTTTTT
CCATDRAGTGELFF
>15|NA|TRBJ2-7|TRBV28|NA
TGTGCCAGCAGTTTAGCTACCAGGGGTCCCTACGAGCAGTACTTC
CASSLATRGPYEQYF
>18|NA|TRBJ2-7|TRBV4-1|NA
TGCGCCAACAGCCAAGTCCTGTACGGGGAAGGGAGAATCAACGAGCAGTACTTC
CANSQVLYGEGRINEQYF
>14|NA|TRBJ1-5|TRBV11-2|NA
TGTGCCAGCAGCCCGGCTAGCTTCACATATACGCAGCATTTT
CASSPASFTYTQHF
>13|TRBD1|TRBJ2-7|TRBV6-1|NA
TGTGCCTTGGCAAGGGGGCGCAGGTACGAGCAGTACTTC
CALARGRRYEQYF
>16|TRBD2|TRBJ2-3|TRBV6-1|NA
TGTGCCAGCAGTGGGAATAGCGGGAGACTCACAGATACGCAGTATTTT
CASSGNSGRLTDTQYF
>16|NA|TRBJ2-5|TRBV4-1|few
TGCGCCAGCAGCCAAGGTGGGTCAGGGCGGAGGAAGACCCAGTACTTC
CASSQGGSGRRKTQYF
>12|TRBD1|TRBJ2-5|TRBV30|NA
TGTGCCTGGGACAGGGGGGGAGAGACCCAGTACTTC
CAWDRGGETQYF
>14|TRBD1|TRBJ2-7|TRBV11-2|NA
TGTACCAGCAGCTCCCAGGGACAGGGGGGCGAGCAGTACTTC
CTSSSQGQGGEQYF
>14|NA|TRBJ2-5|TRBV10-3|few
TGTGCCATCAGTGAGTCGACGGAGCATGAGACCCAGTACTTC
CAISESTEHETQYF
>15|TRBD1|TRBJ2-2|TRBV7-8|NA
TGTGCCAACAGCCAGTACACAGGGGGGAGCGGGGAGCTGTTTTTT
CANSQYTGGSGELFF
>15|NA|TRBJ2-7|TRBV11-2|many
TGTGCCAGCAGCCCCCGGGGGCCTACAGGGTACGAGCAGTACTTC
CASSPRGPTGYEQYF
>12|NA|TRBJ2-7|TRBV29-1|once
TGCAGCGTTTTGGCTATCCCACTGGAGCAGTACTTC
CSVLAIPLEQYF
>18|NA|TRBJ2-6|TRBV4-1|many
TGCGCCAGCAGCCCCCGTGGCGGATACAGCTCTGGGGCCAACGTCCTGACTTTC
CASSPRGGYSSGANVLTF
>14|NA|TRBJ2-5|TRBV5-1|NA
TGCGCCAGCAGCGCGCCAGGCGGCCAAGAGACCCAGTACTTC
CASSAPGGQETQYF
>11|NA|TRBJ2-7|TRBV6-1|NA
TGTACCAGCAGCCCGGGCTACGAGCAGTACTTC
CTSSPGYEQYF
>15|NA|TRBJ1-5|TRBV29-1|many
TGCAGCGTCGCGACCGGGGGTGGTAACAATCAGCCCCAGCATTTT
CSVATGGGNNQPQHF
>12|NA|TRBJ2-5|TRBV12-3/TRBV12-4|many
TGTGCCAGCAGCCTCCTCGGCGAGACCCAGTACTTC
CASSLLGETQYF
>16|TRBD2|TRBJ2-1|TRBV6-2/TRBV6-3|NA
TGTGCCAGCTGGGGGAAGCGGGGGCTCGAAAACAATGAGCAGTTCTTC
CASWGKRGLENNEQFF
>17|TRBD1|TRBJ2-7|TRBV4-1|NA
TGCGCCAGCAGCCAAGAGGGACAGGGTTTCTACTCCTACGAGCAGTATTTC
CASSQEGQGFYSYEQYF
>14|NA|TRBJ2-3|TRBV11-2|NA
TGTGCCAGCAGCCCATTTCAGCTGCCAGAAACACAGTATTTT
CASSPFQLPETQYF
>16|NA|TRBJ2-6|TRBV6-2/TRBV6-3|NA
TGTGCAAGCAGCAGTCAGACCCTCTCTGGGGCCAACGTCCTGACTTTC
CASSSQTLSGANVLTF
>13|NA|TRBJ1-2|TRBV11-2|many
TGTGCCAGCAGCTTACGCAGAAACTATGGCTACACCTTC
CASSLRRNYGYTF
>14|NA|TRBJ2-3|TRBV11-3|NA
TGTGTCAGCAGCTTATCCGGGGGCACAGATACGCAGTATTTT
CVSSLSGGTDTQYF
>19|TRBD2|TRBJ2-7|TRBV4-2|NA
TGTGCCAGCAGCCAAGTGGCTGGGACTAGCGGGAGTATGTCCTACGAGCAGTACTTC
CASSQVAGTSGSMSYEQYF
>14|NA|TRBJ2-5|TRBV6-1|NA
TGTGCCAGCACCTGGGGCAGGGGCCCATTAGAGCAGTACTTC
CASTWGRGPLEQYF
>16|NA|TRBJ2-2|TRBV7-8|NA
TGTGCCAGCAGTTACTCAGGGGCGCGGGACACCGGGGAGCTGTTTTTT
CASSYSGARDTGELFF
>13|TRBD1|TRBJ2-2|TRBV6-6|few
TGTGCCAGCAGTGGACAGGGGTACGGGGAGCTGTTTTTT
CASSGQGYGELFF
>16|NA|TRBJ2-1|TRBV4-2|few
TGTGCCAGCAGCCAAGATCTTACCGGGAAAGGTGGTGAGCAGTTCTTC
CASSQDLTGKGGEQFF
>13|NA|TRBJ2-1|TRBV5-4|NA
TGTGCCAGCAGCTTATCTAGAAACAATGAGCAGTTCTTC
CASSLSRNNEQFF
>14|NA|TRBJ2-1|TRBV28|NA
TGTGCCAGCAGCTCGAGGGTCTCCTACAATGAGCAGTTCTTC
CASSSRVSYNEQFF
>16|NA|TRBJ1-2|TRBV29-1|NA
TGCAGCGTTCCAACTCGGACCTACACTAATAACTATGGCTGCACCTTC
CSVPTRTYTNNYGCTF
>15|TRBD2|TRBJ2-7|TRBV6-1|NA
TGTGCCAGCAGGACGGGACTAGCGGGATATAACGAGCAGTACTTC
CASRTGLAGYNEQYF
>16|TRBD2|TRBJ2-1|TRBV24-1|NA
TGTGCCACCAGTGATCCCGGTTCTAGCGGACGCAATGAGCAGTTCTTC
CATSDPGSSGRNEQFF
>14|NA|TRBJ2-5|TRBV29-1|NA
TGCAGCGTTGGAACCCCAAATCAGTTAGAGACCCAGTACTTC
CSVGTPNQLETQYF
>14|NA|TRBJ2-7|TRBV6-6|few
TGTGCCAGCAGTTACTCCGGACCGCGCCTTGGGCAGTACTTC
CASSYSGPRLGQYF
>13|NA|TRBJ2-7|TRBV6-1|NA
TGTGCTTCCCAAGTGGGCAGGGGTTACGAGCAGTACTTC
CASQVGRGYEQYF
>16|NA|TRBJ2-1|TRBV9|NA
TGTGCCAGCAGCGTAGCTGCAGTAGCTACGTACAATGAGCAGTTCTTC
CASSVAAVATYNEQFF
>16|NA|TRBJ2-7|TRBV11-2|once
TGTGCCAGCAGCTACAATTCCGGGGCGGCAAACCGTAGGCAGTACTTC
CASSYNSGAANRRQYF
>13|NA|TRBJ2-1|TRBV24-1|NA
TGTGCCACCAGTGACCCCGGGACTGATGAGCAGTTCTTC
CATSDPGTDEQFF
>17|NA|TRBJ1-5|TRBV6-2/TRBV6-3|NA
TGTGTCGGCAGGCGGAGGACAGAAAAGGGACCCAATCAGCCCCAGCATTTT
CVGRRRTEKGPNQPQHF
>12|NA|TRBJ2-7|TRBV11-2|many
TGTGCCAGCAGCTTCGGGGTTCGCGAGCAGTACTTC
CASSFGVREQYF
>14|NA|TRBJ1-6|TRBV10-3|NA
TGTGCCACCCTACAGGGATCGGGCAATTCACCCCTCCACTTT
CATLQGSGNSPLHF
>13|TRBD1|TRBJ2-1|TRBV29-1|NA
TGCAGTGTGGAGGGACAGGGGTACAATGAGCATTTCTTC
CSVEGQGYNEHFF